Shown below are 15 T cell receptor beta chains from a single sample sequenced in a study of T cells in Graves' hyperthyroidism and ophthalmopathy. Amplification of TCR beta CDR3 regions was performed using RNA transcripts as template. In the first-round RT-PCR of the TCR CDR3, the HTBI primer set was used. TCRdb re-called the multiplex PCR reads through MiXCR, storing one row per CDR3 protein. The sample holds about 270,000 distinct CDR3 sequences, less than 30% seen once. Sequencing input: blood. Source of these receptors: a man aged 35 to 55 with Graves' hyperthyroidism that later progressed to Graves' ophthalmopathy.

This clonotype was observed at least ten times. This chain uses TRBV11-2 with TRBJ2-7; no definite D call. The germline V and J ends were trimmed by 5 bases and 3 bases, with 17 bases remaining between them. Germline lookup yields CDR1 SGHAT and CDR2 FQNNGV. The CDR3 is 15 residues long. The chain's CDR3 is CASSLRPNFGYEQYF. CDR3 sequence (DNA): TGTGCCAGCAGCCTCAGACCGAATTTTGGCTACGAGCAGTACTTC.

This clonotype has a count of ten or more. The chain couples TRBV12-3 or TRBV12-4 to TRBJ1-1, with D perhaps matching TRBD1 (5 bases). V was cut by 7 bases and J by 3 bases, with 15 bases left in between. The CDR3 totals 14 residues. CDR3 DNA: TGTGCCAGCACCTCCCGGGACGGCTACACTGAAGCTTTCTTT. Encoded protein: CASTSRDGYTEAFF.

V and J are TRBV24-1 and TRBJ2-7, with D perhaps TRBD1 (5 bases). The V gene lost 8 bases and the J gene lost 1 base, with 11 bases spanning the gap. Germline CDR1 KGHDR, CDR2 SFDVKD. The CDR3 is 13 residues long. The CDR3 protein is CATTGIASYEQYF. The CDR3 DNA sequence: TGTGCCACCACAGGGATAGCTTCCTACGAGCAGTACTTC.

This clonotype was seen at least ten times. The CDR3 is CASSQKRGPLGMEETQYF. The CDR3, as DNA: TGCGCCAGCAGCCAGAAAAGAGGACCCCTAGGGATGGAGGAGACCCAGTACTTC. The chain couples TRBV4-1 to TRBJ2-5; D unclear. The length of the CDR3 is 18 residues. V dropped 3 bases and J dropped 5 bases, with 25 bases sitting between them. Germline V CDR1 and CDR2: MGHRA, YSYEKL.

This chain uses TRBV12-3 or TRBV12-4 with TRBJ2-7, with 8 bases lining up with TRBD2. V gave up 4 bases and J gave up 12 bases; unmatched junction bases: 5. The CDR3 consists of 11 residues. The CDR3 DNA reads as TGTGCCAGCAGTTGGACTAGCCAGCCGTACTTC. This codes for CASSWTSQPYF.

This clonotype was detected ten times or more. V gene TRBV6-2 or TRBV6-3 combines with J gene TRBJ2-5, with 15 positions matching TRBD2. Germline CDR1 and CDR2: MNHEY and SVGEGT. The CDR3 has 18 amino acids. Losses at the gene ends were 4 bases for V and 4 bases for J; bases not matched to a gene: 10. The CDR3 sequence is CASSFDRTSGRAGETQYF. CDR3 nucleotides: TGTGCCAGCAGTTTTGATCGGACTAGCGGGAGGGCGGGAGAGACCCAGTACTTC.

This clonotype was recorded many times. The rearrangement joins TRBV7-8 to TRBJ2-7; maybe TRBD1 (6 bases). Germline values: CDR1 SGHVS, CDR2 FQNEAQ. This CDR3 has 14 amino acids. The V and J ends lost 2 bases and 7 bases respectively, with 15 bases between them. As DNA, the CDR3 is TGTGCCAGCAGCTTACCGATAGGGGGTACAGAGCAGTACTTC. Translated, it gives CASSLPIGGTEQYF.

In this sample, this clonotype turned up many times. The chain employs TRBV14 and TRBJ2-7; D not resolved. The ends were cut back, 3 bases at V and 4 bases at J, with 4 bases in the middle. This CDR3 comprises 11 residues. Germline CDR1 reads SGHDN; CDR2 reads FVKESK. CDR3 residues: CASSHRYEQYF. The CDR3 nucleotides read TGTGCCAGCAGCCACAGATACGAGCAGTACTTC. Full variable domain (rest looked up from reference TRBV14 and TRBJ2-7): EAGVTQFPSHSVIEKGQTVTLRCDPISGHDNLYWYRRVMGKEIKFLLHFVKESKQDESGMPNNRFLAERTGGTYSTLKVQPAELEDSGVYFCASSHRYEQYFGPGTRLTVT.

At least ten counts were recorded for this clonotype. The genes are TRBV29-1 and TRBJ2-5; 9 bases are a match to TRBD2. The CDR3 contains 13 residues. Losses at the gene ends were 4 bases for V and 2 bases for J; bases not matched to a gene: 2. Germline assignment: CDR1 SQVTM and CDR2 ANQGSEA. The CDR3: CSVGLAAQETQYF. As DNA, the CDR3 is TGCAGCGTTGGACTAGCGGCACAAGAGACCCAGTACTTC.

This clonotype was observed many times. The chain combines TRBV6-5 with TRBJ2-7, with 14 bases that match TRBD2. Losses at the gene ends were 6 bases for V and 4 bases for J; bases not matched to a gene: 8. The CDR3 is 16 residues long. CDR1 MNHEY and CDR2 SVGAGI come from the germline V gene. CDR3 loop: CASRYGTSGSWYEQYF. The CDR3 DNA sequence: TGTGCCAGCAGATATGGGACTAGCGGGAGTTGGTACGAGCAGTACTTC.

This clonotype was seen only a few times. The chain employs TRBV6-1 and TRBJ1-1, with D unclear. The V gene lost 7 bases and the J gene lost 3 bases, with 9 bases spanning the gap. From germline, CDR1 is MNHNS and CDR2 SASEGT. The CDR3 sequence is 12 residues long. CDR3 sequence: CASTRVDTEAFF. The CDR3 DNA reads as TGTGCCAGCACCCGGGTGGACACTGAAGCTTTCTTT.

This chain joins TRBV6-1 and TRBJ2-7; possible D gene TRBD1, 7 bases. V was trimmed by 6 bases and J by 7 bases, leaving 19 bases between them. This CDR3 has 14 amino acids. From germline, CDR1 is MNHNS and CDR2 SASEGT. Here the CDR3 reads CASRRTGDAGEQYF. The CDR3 coding sequence is TGTGCCAGCAGGAGGACAGGCGACGCGGGGGAGCAGTACTTC.

This sequence joins TRBV4-2 and TRBJ2-5; 10 bases match TRBD2. In germline, CDR1 is LGHNA, CDR2 YNFKEQ. The CDR3 length is 15 residues. With 4 bases clipped from V and 1 base from J, the junction kept 3 bases outside the gene matches. CDR3 bases: TGTGCCAGCAGCCTCCAGCGGGGGGGCCAAGAGACCCAGTACTTC. As protein: CASSLQRGGQETQYF.

The CDR3 bases are TGCAGTGCTAGAACCTCTACCGAGCAGTACTTC. It specifies CSARTSTEQYF. The chain carries TRBV20-1 and TRBJ2-7, with D hard to call. The CDR3 is 11 amino acids. V dropped 2 bases and J dropped 6 bases, with 8 bases sitting between them. CDR1 is DFQATT and CDR2 is SNEGSKA in the germline V gene (reference sequence).

This clonotype was observed many times. The V call is TRBV6-1, the J call TRBJ1-1; weak D call: TRBD1 (5 bases). This CDR3 has 14 residues. From germline, CDR1 is MNHNS and CDR2 SASEGT. V lost 3 bases and J 5 bases, leaving 13 bases between the germline ends. CDR3 sequence reads: CASSDPPGNTEAFF. The CDR3 nucleotides read TGTGCCAGCAGTGACCCTCCAGGGAATACTGAAGCTTTCTTT.